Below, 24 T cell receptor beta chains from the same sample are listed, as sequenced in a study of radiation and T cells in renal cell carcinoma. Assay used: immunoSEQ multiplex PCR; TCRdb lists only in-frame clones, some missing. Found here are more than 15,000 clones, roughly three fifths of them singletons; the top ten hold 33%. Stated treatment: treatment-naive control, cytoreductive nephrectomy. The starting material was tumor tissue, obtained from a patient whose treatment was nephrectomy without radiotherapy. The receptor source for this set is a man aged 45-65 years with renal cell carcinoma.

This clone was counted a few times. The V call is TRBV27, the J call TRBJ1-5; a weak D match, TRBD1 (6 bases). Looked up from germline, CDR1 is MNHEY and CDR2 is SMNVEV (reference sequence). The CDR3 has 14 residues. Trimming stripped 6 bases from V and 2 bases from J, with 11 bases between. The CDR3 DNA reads TGTGCCAGCAGACGATGGGGGCGCAATCAGCCCCAGCATTTT. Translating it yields CASRRWGRNQPQHF.

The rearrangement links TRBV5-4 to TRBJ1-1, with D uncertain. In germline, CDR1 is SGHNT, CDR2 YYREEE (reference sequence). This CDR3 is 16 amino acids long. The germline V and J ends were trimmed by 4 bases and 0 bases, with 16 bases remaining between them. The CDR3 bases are TGTGCCAGCAGCCCTCGAGGAGACACAGTGAACACTGAAGCTTTCTTT. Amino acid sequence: CASSPRGDTVNTEAFF.

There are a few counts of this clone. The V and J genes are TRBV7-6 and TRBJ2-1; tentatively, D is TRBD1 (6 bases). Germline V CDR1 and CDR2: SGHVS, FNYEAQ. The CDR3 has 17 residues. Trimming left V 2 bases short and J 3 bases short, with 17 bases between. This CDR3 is CASSLRSLRGNYNEQFF. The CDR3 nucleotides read TGTGCCAGCAGCTTAAGGTCCTTAAGGGGGAACTACAATGAGCAGTTCTTC.

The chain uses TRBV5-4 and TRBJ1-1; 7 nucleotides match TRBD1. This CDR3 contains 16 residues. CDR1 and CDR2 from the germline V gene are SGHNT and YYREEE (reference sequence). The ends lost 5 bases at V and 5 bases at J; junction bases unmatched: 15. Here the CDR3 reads CASSKLPPGQKTEAFF. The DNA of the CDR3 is TGTGCCAGCAGTAAACTTCCCCCGGGACAGAAGACTGAAGCTTTCTTT.

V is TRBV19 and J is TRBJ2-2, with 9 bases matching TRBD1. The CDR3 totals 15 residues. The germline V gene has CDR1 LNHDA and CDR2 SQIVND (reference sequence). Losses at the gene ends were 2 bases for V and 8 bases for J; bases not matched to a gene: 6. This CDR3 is CASSISRDRAGELFF. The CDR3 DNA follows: TGTGCCAGTAGTATATCGAGGGACAGGGCTGGGGAGCTGTTTTTT.

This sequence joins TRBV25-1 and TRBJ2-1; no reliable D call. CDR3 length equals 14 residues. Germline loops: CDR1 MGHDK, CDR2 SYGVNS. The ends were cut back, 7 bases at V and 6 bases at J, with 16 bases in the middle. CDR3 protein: CASTPDAPPNEQFF. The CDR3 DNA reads TGTGCCAGCACACCAGACGCACCTCCCAATGAGCAGTTCTTC.

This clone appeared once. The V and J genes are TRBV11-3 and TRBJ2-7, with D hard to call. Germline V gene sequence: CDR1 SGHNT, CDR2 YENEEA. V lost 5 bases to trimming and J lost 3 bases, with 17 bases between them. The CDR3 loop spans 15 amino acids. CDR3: CASSKGPQVLYEQYF. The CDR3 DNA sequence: TGTGCCAGCAGCAAAGGCCCCCAGGTTCTCTACGAGCAGTACTTC.

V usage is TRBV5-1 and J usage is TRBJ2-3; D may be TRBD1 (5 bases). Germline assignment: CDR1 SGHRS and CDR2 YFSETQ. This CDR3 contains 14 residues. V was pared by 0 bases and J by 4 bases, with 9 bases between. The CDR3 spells CASSLEGIADTQYF. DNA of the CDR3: TGCGCCAGCAGCTTGGAGGGGATCGCAGATACGCAGTATTTT. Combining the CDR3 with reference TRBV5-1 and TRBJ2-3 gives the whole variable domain KAGVTQTPRYLIKTRGQQVTLSCSPISGHRSVSWYQQTPGQGLQFLFEYFSETQRNKGNFPGRFSGRQFSNSRSEMNVSTLELGDSALYLCASSLEGIADTQYFGPGTRLTVL.

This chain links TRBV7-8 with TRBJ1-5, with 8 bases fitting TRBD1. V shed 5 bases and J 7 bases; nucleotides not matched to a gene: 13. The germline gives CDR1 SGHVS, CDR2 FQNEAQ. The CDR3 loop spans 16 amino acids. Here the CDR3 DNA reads TGTGCCAGCAGCCCAGGACAGGGACAGCGCGGACAGCCCCAGCATTTT. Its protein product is CASSPGQGQRGQPQHF.

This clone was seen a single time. The CDR3 region is CASTPDGGWGQPQHF. The CDR3 coding sequence is TGTGCCAGCACCCCTGATGGGGGCTGGGGACAGCCCCAGCATTTT. This chain connects TRBV18 to TRBJ1-5; D is perhaps TRBD1 (6 bases). Germline CDR1 KGHSH, CDR2 LQKENI. This CDR3 comprises 15 residues. The V end lost 8 bases, the J end lost 7 bases, and 21 bases lay between the germline ends.

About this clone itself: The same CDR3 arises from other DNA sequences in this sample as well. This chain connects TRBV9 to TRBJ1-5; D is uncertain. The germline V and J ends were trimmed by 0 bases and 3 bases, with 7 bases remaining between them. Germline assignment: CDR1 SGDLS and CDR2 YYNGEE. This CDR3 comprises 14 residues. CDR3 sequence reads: CASSVGTDNQPQHF. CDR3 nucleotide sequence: TGTGCCAGCAGCGTAGGTACCGACAATCAGCCCCAGCATTTT.

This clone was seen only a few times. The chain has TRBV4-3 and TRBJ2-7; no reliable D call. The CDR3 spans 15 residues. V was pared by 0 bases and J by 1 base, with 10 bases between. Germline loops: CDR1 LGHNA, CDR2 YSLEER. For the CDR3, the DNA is TGCGCCAGCAGCCAAGATCTTTCGCAGTCCTACGAGCAGTACTTC. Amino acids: CASSQDLSQSYEQYF.

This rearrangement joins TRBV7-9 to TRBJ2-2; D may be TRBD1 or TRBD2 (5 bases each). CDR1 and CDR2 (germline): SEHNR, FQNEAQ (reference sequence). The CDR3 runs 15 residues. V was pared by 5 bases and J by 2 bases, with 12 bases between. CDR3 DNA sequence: TGTGCCAGCAGCGAAGGTGGGGGAAACACCGGGGAGCTGTTTTTT. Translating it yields CASSEGGGNTGELFF.

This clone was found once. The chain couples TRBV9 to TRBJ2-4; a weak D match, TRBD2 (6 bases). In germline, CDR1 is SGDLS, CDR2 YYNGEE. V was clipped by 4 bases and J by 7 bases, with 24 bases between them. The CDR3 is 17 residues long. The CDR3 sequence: CASSIWQGPYGGNIQYF. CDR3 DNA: TGTGCCAGCAGCATTTGGCAGGGACCTTATGGAGGGAACATTCAGTACTTC.

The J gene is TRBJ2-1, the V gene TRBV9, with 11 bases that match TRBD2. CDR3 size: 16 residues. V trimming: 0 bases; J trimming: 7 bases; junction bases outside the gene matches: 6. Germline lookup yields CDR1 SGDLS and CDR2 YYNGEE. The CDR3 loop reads CASSVATSGGSNEQFF. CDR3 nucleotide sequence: TGTGCCAGCAGCGTAGCTACTAGCGGGGGTAGTAATGAGCAGTTCTTC. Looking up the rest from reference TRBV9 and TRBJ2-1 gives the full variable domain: DSGVTQTPKHLITATGQRVTLRCSPRSGDLSVYWYQQSLDQGLQFLIQYYNGEERAKGNILERFSAQQFPDLHSELNLSSLELGDSALYFCASSVATSGGSNEQFFGPGTRLTVL.

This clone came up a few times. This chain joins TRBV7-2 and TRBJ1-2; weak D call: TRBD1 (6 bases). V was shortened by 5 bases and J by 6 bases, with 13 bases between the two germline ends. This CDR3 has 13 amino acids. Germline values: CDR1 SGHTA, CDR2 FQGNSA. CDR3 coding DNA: TGTGCCAGCAGCCTACAGGGAAGGGATGGCTACACCTTC. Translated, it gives CASSLQGRDGYTF.

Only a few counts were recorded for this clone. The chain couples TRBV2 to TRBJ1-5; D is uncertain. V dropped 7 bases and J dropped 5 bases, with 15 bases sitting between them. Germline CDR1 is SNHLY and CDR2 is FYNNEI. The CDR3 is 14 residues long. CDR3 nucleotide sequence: TGTGCCAGCAAGAGCTCCGGGAGGTATCAGCCCCAGCATTTT. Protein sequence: CASKSSGRYQPQHF.

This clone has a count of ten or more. The CDR3 DNA is TGTGCCAGTAGTACCGGGACAGTCATGGGAGAGACCCAGTACTTC. It yields the protein CASSTGTVMGETQYF. This chain connects TRBV19 to TRBJ2-5; the match to TRBD1 covers 7 bases. The CDR3 has 15 residues. CDR1 and CDR2 from the germline V gene are LNHDA and SQIVND (reference sequence). V lost 4 bases, J lost 4 bases, and 9 bases stayed unmatched.

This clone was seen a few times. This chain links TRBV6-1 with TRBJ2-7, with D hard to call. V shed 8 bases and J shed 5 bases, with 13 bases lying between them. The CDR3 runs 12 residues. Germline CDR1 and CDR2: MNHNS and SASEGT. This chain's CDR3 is CASGGPTDEQYF. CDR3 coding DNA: TGTGCCAGCGGCGGTCCTACTGACGAGCAGTACTTC.

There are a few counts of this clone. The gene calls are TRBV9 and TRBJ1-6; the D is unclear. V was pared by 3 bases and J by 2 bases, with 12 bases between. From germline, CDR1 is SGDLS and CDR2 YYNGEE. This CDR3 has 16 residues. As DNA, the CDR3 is TGTGCCAGCAGCGCCCACGGATCGCCCTATAATTCACCCCTCCACTTT. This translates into CASSAHGSPYNSPLHF.

As DNA, the CDR3 is TGTGCCAGCACTAGCGGGGCGACCCAGTACTTC. Its protein is CASTSGATQYF. The chain carries TRBV2 and TRBJ2-5, with 9 bases identical to TRBD2. The CDR3 sequence is 11 residues long. CDR1 and CDR2 from the germline V gene are SNHLY and FYNNEI. Unmatched junction bases numbered 1, after V lost 7 bases and J lost 7 bases. Together with reference TRBV2 and TRBJ2-5, the CDR3 gives the full variable domain: EPEVTQTPSHQVTQMGQEVILRCVPISNHLYFYWYRQILGQKVEFLVSFYNNEISEKSEIFDDQFSVERPDGSNFTLKIRSTKLEDSAMYFCASTSGATQYFGPGTRLLVL.

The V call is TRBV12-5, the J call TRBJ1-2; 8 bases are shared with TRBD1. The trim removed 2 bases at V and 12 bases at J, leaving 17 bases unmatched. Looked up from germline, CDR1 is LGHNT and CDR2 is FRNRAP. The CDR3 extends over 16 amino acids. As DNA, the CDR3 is TGTGCTAGTGGTTTGTACGCCCCGGGACAGGAGAAAGGCAACACCTTC. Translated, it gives CASGLYAPGQEKGNTF.

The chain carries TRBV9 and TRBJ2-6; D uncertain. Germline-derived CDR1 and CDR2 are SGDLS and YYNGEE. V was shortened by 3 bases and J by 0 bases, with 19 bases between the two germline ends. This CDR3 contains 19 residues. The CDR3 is CASSDSRSGPSSGANVLTF. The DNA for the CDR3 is TGTGCCAGCAGCGACTCCCGGTCGGGCCCCAGCTCTGGGGCCAACGTCCTGACTTTC.

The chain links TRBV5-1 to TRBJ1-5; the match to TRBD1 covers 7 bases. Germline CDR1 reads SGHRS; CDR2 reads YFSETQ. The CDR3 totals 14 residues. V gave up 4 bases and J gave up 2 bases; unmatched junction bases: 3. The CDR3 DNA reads TGCGCCAGCAGCCCCGGACAGGGCAATCAGCCCCAGCATTTT. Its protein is CASSPGQGNQPQHF.